These 10 T cell receptor beta chains originate from one sample sequenced in a study of PD-L1 blockade in urothelial cancer. TCRdb's table, derived via immunoSEQ multiplex PCR, lists solely in-frame clones and lacks some. The table includes around 110,000 clones, around 89% detected once. This sample's time point: peripheral blood 6 weeks after treatment start. This specimen consisted of PBMCs, obtained around atezolizumab (anti-PD-L1) treatment. All receptors derive from a man in his fifties or sixties with urothelial cancer.

A single count supports this clone. The chain is built from TRBV14 and TRBJ1-5, with a weak D call TRBD1 (5 bases). V lost 2 bases to trimming and J lost 4 bases, with 9 bases between them. The CDR3 runs 14 residues. The germline V gene encodes CDR1 SGHDN and CDR2 FVKESK. Here the CDR3 reads CASSQPRANQPQHF. CDR3 sequence (DNA): TGTGCCAGCAGCCAACCCAGGGCAAATCAGCCCCAGCATTTT. The whole variable domain, remainder taken from reference TRBV14 and TRBJ1-5, is EAGVTQFPSHSVIEKGQTVTLRCDPISGHDNLYWYRRVMGKEIKFLLHFVKESKQDESGMPNNRFLAERTGGTYSTLKVQPAELEDSGVYFCASSQPRANQPQHFGDGTRLSIL.

The chain uses TRBV7-2 and TRBJ2-7, with TRBD2 as a possible D gene (5 bases). Trimming shortened V by 11 bases and J by 3 bases, and 14 bases separated the two germline ends. Germline CDR1 is SGHTA and CDR2 is FQGNSA. The CDR3 spans 12 residues. The CDR3 here is CASGRGLYEQYF. The CDR3, as DNA: TGTGCCTCTGGCAGAGGACTCTACGAGCAGTACTTC. Using reference TRBV7-2 and TRBJ2-7 for the parts outside the CDR3, the full variable domain is GAGVSQSPSNKVTEKGKDVELRCDPISGHTALYWYRQSLGQGLEFLIYFQGNSAPDKSGLPSDRFSAERTGGSVSTLTIQRTQQEDSAVYLCASGRGLYEQYFGPGTRLTVT.

The chain couples TRBV10-2 to TRBJ2-5, with 10 positions matching TRBD2. The V and J ends lost 0 bases and 2 bases, in that order; junction bases with no gene match: 9. Germline-derived CDR1 and CDR2 are WSHSY and SAAADI. There are 18 residues in the CDR3. CDR3 sequence (DNA): TGCGCCAGCAGTGAGTCATTGGTAGCGGGGGGCTCTCAAGAGACCCAGTACTTC. This encodes CASSESLVAGGSQETQYF.

The genes are TRBV5-1 and TRBJ2-3; D gene ambiguous. The CDR3 spans 15 residues. Germline V gene lookup returns CDR1 SGHRS and CDR2 YFSETQ. Trimming pared 2 bases from V and 2 bases from J, leaving 12 bases between. CDR3 protein: CASSFGLATTDTQYF. For the CDR3, the DNA is TGCGCCAGCAGCTTTGGATTAGCAACCACAGATACGCAGTATTTT.

V usage is TRBV11-1 and J usage is TRBJ2-1, with 10 bases matching TRBD2. Germline CDR1 SGHAT, CDR2 FQDESV (reference sequence). The CDR3 consists of 15 residues. Germline trimming cut 2 bases from V and 6 bases from J; bases unmatched to any gene: 4. This CDR3 is CASSLLVAGGNEQFF. The CDR3 coding sequence is TGTGCCAGCAGCTTATTGGTAGCGGGAGGCAATGAGCAGTTCTTC.

This clone appeared a single time. The CDR3 reads CASKMGLAGGDEQFF. The CDR3 coding sequence is TGTGCCAGCAAGATGGGACTAGCGGGAGGCGATGAGCAGTTCTTC. The chain carries TRBV27 and TRBJ2-1; 15 bases are shared with TRBD2. This CDR3 spans 15 amino acids. Germline V lookup: CDR1 MNHEY, CDR2 SMNVEV (reference sequence). The ends lost 7 bases at V and 8 bases at J; junction bases unmatched: 6.

The chain joins TRBV28 to TRBJ2-3; D is undetermined. Germline CDR1 reads MDHEN; CDR2 reads SYDVKM. The CDR3 covers 14 residues. With 4 bases removed from V and 2 bases from J, the gap between germline ends came to 10 bases. The CDR3 protein is CASSSLTPTDTQYF. The CDR3 region has the DNA TGTGCCAGCAGTTCTTTGACTCCCACAGATACGCAGTATTTT.

This chain connects TRBV28 to TRBJ2-7; a weak D match, TRBD1 (5 bases). The CDR3 has 13 residues. The germline V gene encodes CDR1 MDHEN and CDR2 SYDVKM. V was trimmed by 6 bases and J by 1 base, leaving 10 bases between them. The CDR3 DNA reads as TGTGCCAGCAGATTGGACACATCCTACGAGCAGTACTTC. This sequence encodes CASRLDTSYEQYF. Full variable domain (rest looked up from reference TRBV28 and TRBJ2-7): DVKVTQSSRYLVKRTGEKVFLECVQDMDHENMFWYRQDPGLGLRLIYFSYDVKMKEKGDIPEGYSVSREKKERFSLILESASTNQTSMYLCASRLDTSYEQYFGPGTRLTVT.

The chain carries TRBV27 and TRBJ1-1; the match to TRBD1 covers 9 bases. The CDR3 length is 17 residues. The J segment lost 1 base and the V segment lost 3 bases, leaving 9 bases of the junction unmatched. Per germline, CDR1 MNHEY and CDR2 SMNVEV (reference sequence). As DNA, the CDR3 is TGTGCCAGCAGTTTTAAGCGGACAGGGGCGCAGAACACTGAAGCTTTCTTT. Translation: CASSFKRTGAQNTEAFF.

The chain combines TRBV7-2 with TRBJ2-7, with 10 positions matching TRBD2. The CDR3 covers 14 residues. From germline, CDR1 is SGHTA and CDR2 FQGNSA. J was trimmed by 4 bases and V by 5 bases; bases with no gene match: 5. In DNA, the CDR3 is TGTGCCAGCAGCCCTAGCGGGGGCGGATACGAGCAGTACTTC. It specifies CASSPSGGGYEQYF.